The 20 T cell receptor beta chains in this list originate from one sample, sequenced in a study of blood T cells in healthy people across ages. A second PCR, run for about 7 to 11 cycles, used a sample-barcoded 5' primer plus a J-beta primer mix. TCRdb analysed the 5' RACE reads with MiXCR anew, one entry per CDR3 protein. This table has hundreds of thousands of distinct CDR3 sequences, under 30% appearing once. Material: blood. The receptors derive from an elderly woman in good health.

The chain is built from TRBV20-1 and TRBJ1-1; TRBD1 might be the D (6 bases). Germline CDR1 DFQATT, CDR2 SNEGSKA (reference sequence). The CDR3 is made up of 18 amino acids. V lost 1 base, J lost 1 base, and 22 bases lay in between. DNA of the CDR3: TGCAGTGCTAGAGCCTTTTATGGGGGGCCCGGCGGGAACACTGAAGCTTTCTTT. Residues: CSARAFYGGPGGNTEAFF.

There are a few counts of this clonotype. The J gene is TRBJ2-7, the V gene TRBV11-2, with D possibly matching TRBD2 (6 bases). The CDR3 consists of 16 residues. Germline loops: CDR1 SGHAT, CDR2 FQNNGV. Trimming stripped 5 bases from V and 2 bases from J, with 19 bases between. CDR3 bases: TGTGCCAGCAGCCTCACCGAAAATCCGGGGGCCTACGAGCAGTACTTC. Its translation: CASSLTENPGAYEQYF.

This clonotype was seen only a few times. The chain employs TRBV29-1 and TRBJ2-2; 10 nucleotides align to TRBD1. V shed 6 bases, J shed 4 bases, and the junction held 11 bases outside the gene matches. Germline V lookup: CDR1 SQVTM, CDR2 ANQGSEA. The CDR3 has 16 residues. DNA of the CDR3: TGCAGCGTGGACTTAACGGGACAGGGGATCACCGGGGAGCTGTTTTTT. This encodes CSVDLTGQGITGELFF.

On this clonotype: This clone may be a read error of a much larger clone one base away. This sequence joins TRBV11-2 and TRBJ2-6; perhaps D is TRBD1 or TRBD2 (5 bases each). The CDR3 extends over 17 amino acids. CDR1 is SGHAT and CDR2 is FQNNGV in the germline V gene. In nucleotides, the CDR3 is TGTGCCAGCAGCTATACGGTTGGGGGAGCTGGGGCCAACGCCCTGACTTTC. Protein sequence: CASSYTVGGAGANALTF.

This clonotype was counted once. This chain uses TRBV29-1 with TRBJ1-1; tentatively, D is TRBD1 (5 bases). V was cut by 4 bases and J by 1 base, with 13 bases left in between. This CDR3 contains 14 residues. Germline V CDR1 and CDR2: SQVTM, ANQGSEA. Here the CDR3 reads CSVAGGGSNTEAFF. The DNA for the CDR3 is TGCAGCGTTGCTGGGGGTGGTTCGAACACTGAAGCTTTCTTT.

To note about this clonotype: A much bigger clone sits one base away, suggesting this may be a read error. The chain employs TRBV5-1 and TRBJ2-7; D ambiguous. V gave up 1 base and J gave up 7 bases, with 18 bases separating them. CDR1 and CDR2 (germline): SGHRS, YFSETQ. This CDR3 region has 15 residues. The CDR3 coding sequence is TGCGCCAGCAGCTTGCCGAGGACGGCCCCCAATGAGCAGTACTTC. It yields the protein CASSLPRTAPNEQYF.

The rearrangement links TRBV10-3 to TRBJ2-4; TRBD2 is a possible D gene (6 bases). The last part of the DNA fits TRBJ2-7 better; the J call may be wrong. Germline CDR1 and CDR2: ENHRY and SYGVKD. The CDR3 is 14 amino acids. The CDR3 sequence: CAISGYGGLDEQYF. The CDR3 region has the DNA TGTGCCATCAGTGGATACGGGGGTTTGGACGAGCAGTACTTC.

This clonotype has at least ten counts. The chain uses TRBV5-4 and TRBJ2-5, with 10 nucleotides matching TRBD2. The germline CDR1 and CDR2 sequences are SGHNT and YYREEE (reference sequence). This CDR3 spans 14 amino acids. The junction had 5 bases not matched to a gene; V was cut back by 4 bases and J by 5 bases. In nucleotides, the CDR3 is TGTGCCAGCAGCAAGCAAGCGGGGGGGGAGACCCAGTACTTC. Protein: CASSKQAGGETQYF.

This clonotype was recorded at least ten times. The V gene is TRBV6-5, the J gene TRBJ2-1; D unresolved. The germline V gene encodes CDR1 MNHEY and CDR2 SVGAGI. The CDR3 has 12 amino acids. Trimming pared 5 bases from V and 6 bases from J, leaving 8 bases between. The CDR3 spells CASSNNINEQFF. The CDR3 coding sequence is TGTGCCAGCAGTAATAACATCAATGAGCAGTTCTTC.

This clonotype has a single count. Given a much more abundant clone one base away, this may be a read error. CDR3 sequence reads: CATSRQGPSYGYTF. Here the CDR3 DNA reads TGTGCCACCAGCAGGCAGGGTCCTTCCTATGGCTACACCTTC. The chain combines TRBV15 with TRBJ1-2, with D tentatively TRBD1 (5 bases). Germline lookup yields CDR1 LNHNV and CDR2 YYDKDF (reference sequence). V lost 3 bases and J 4 bases, leaving 12 bases between the germline ends. This CDR3 comprises 14 residues.

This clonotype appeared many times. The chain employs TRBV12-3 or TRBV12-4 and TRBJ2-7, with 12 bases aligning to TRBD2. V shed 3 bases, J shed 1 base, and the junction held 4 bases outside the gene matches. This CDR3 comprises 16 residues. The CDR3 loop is CASSFLAGGESYEQYF. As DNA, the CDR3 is TGTGCCAGCAGTTTCCTAGCGGGGGGGGAATCCTACGAGCAGTACTTC.

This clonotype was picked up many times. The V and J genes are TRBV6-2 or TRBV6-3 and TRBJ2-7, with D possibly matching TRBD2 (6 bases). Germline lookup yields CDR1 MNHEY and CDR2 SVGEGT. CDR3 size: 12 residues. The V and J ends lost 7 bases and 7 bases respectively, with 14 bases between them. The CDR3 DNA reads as TGTGCCAGCAATTATGGGACTGGTGAGCAGTACTTC. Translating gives CASNYGTGEQYF.

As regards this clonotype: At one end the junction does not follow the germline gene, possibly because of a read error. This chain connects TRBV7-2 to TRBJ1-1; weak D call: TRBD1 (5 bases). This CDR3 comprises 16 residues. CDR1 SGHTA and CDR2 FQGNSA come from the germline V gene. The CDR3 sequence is CASSSRRQGRNSEAFF. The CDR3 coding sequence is TGTGCCAGCAGCTCCCGCCGGCAGGGAAGGAACAGTGAAGCTTTCTTT.

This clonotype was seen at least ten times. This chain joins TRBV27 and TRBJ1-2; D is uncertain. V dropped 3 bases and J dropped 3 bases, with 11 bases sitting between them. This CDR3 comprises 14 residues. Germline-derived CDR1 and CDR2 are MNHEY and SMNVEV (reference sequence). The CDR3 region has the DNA TGTGCCAGCAGTTTTATGCCCCGGGACTATGGCTACACCTTC. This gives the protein CASSFMPRDYGYTF.

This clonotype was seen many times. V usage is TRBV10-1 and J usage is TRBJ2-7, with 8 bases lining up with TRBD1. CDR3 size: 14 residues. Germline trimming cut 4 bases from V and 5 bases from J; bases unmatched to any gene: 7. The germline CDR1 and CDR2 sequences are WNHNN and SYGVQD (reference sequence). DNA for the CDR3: TGCGCCAGCAGTGTGGACAGGGCTCTTCACGAGCAGTACTTC. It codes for CASSVDRALHEQYF.

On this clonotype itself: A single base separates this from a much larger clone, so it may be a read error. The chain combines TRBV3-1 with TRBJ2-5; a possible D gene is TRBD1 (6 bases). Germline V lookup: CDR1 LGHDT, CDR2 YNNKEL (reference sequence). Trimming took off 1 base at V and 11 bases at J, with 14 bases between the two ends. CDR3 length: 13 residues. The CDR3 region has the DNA TGTGCCAGCAGCCAAGGCCGTGGGGGCGATCAGTACTTC. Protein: CASSQGRGGDQYF.

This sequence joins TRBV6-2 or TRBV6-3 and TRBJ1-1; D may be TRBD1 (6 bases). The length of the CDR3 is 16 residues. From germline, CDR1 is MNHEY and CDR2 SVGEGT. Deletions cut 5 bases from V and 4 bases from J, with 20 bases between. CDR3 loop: CASSPPSSGVVTEAFF. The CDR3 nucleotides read TGTGCCAGCAGTCCTCCGTCTTCAGGGGTCGTCACTGAAGCTTTCTTT.

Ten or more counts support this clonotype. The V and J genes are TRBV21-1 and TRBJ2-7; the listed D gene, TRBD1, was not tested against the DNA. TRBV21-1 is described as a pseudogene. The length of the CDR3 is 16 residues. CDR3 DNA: TGTGCCAGCAGCAGATACCGATGGGGACACCACTACGAGCAGTACTTC. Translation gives CASSRYRWGHHYEQYF.

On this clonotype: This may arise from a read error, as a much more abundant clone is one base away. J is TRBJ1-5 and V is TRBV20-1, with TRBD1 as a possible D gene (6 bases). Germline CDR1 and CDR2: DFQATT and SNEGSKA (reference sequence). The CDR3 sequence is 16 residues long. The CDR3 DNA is TGCAGTGCTAGAGATAAAGGACAGAGGGTCAATAAGCCCCAGCATTTT. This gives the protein CSARDKGQRVNKPQHF.

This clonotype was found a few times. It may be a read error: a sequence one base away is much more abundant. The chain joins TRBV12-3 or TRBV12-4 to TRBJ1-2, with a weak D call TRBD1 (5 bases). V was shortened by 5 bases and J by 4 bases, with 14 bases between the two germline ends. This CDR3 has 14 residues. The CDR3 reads CASSRQGPRYGYTF. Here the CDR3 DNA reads TGTGCCAGCAGTCGCCAGGGCCCCCGCTATGGCTACACCTTC.